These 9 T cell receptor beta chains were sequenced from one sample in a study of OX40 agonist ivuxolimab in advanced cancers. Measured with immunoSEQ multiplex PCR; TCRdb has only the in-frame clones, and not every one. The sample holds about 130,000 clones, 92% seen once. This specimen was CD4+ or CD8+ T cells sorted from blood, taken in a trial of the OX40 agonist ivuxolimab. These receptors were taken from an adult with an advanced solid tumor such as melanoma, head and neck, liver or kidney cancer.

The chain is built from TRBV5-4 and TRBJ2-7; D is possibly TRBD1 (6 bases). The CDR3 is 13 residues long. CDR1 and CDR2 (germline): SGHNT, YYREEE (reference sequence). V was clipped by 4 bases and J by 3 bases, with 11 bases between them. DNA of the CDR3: TGTGCCAGCAGCGTACAGGGTGGCTACGAGCAGTACTTC. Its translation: CASSVQGGYEQYF. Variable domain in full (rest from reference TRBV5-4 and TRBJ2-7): ETGVTQSPTHLIKTRGQQVTLRCSSQSGHNTVSWYQQALGQGPQFIFQYYREEENGRGNFPPRFSGLQFPNYSSELNVNALELDDSALYLCASSVQGGYEQYFGPGTRLTVT.

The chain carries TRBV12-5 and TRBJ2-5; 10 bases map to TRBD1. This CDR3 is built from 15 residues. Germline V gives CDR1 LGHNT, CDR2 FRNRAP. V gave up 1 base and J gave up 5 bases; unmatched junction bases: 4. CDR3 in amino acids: CASGLGQGARETQYF. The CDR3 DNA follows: TGTGCTAGTGGTTTGGGACAGGGGGCTCGGGAGACCCAGTACTTC. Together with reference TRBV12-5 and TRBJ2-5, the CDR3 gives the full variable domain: DARVTQTPRHKVTEMGQEVTMRCQPILGHNTVFWYRQTMMQGLELLAYFRNRAPLDDSGMPKDRFSAEMPDATLATLKIQPSEPRDSAVYFCASGLGQGARETQYFGPGTRLLVL.

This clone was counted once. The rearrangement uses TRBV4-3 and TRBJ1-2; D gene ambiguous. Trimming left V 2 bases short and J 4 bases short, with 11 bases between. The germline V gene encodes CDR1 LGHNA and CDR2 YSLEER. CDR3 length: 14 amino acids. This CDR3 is CASSQRPYSYGYTF. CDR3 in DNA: TGCGCCAGCAGCCAACGACCCTATAGCTATGGCTACACCTTC.

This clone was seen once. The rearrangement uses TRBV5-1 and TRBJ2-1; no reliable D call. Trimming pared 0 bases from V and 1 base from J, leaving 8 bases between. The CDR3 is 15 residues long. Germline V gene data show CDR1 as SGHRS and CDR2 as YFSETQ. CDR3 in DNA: TGCGCCAGCAGCTTGGAACTGGGGTCCTACAATGAGCAGTTCTTC. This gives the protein CASSLELGSYNEQFF.

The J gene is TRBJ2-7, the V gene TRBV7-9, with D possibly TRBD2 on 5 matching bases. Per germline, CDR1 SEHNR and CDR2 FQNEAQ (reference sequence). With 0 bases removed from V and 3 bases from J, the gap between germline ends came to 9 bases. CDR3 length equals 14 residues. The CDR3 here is CASSLAGVLYEQYF. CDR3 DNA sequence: TGTGCCAGCAGCTTAGCGGGAGTACTCTACGAGCAGTACTTC.

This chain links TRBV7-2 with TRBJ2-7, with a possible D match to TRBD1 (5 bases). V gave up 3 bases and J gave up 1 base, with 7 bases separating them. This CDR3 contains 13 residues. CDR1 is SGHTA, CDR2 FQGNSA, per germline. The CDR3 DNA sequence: TGTGCCAGCAGCTTTGACAGATCCTACGAGCAGTACTTC. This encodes CASSFDRSYEQYF.

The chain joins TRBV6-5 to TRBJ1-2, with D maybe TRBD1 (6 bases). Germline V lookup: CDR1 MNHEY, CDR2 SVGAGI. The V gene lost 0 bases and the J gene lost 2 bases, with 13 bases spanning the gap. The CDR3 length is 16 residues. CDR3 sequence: CASSYSIGGTNYGYTF. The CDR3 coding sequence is TGTGCCAGCAGTTACTCAATCGGGGGGACAAACTATGGCTACACCTTC.

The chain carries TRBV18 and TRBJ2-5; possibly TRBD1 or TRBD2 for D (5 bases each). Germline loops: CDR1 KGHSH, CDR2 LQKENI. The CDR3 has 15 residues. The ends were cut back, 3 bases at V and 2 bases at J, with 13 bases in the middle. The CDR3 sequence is CASSPSLGVQETQYF. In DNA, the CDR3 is TGTGCCAGCTCACCCTCCTTGGGGGTACAAGAGACCCAGTACTTC.

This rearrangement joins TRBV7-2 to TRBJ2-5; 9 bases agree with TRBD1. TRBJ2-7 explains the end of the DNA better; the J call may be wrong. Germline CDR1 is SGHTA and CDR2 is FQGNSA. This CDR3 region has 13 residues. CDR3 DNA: TGTGCCAGCAGCTGGGACAGGGAAAACGAGCAGTACTTC. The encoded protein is CASSWDRENEQYF.